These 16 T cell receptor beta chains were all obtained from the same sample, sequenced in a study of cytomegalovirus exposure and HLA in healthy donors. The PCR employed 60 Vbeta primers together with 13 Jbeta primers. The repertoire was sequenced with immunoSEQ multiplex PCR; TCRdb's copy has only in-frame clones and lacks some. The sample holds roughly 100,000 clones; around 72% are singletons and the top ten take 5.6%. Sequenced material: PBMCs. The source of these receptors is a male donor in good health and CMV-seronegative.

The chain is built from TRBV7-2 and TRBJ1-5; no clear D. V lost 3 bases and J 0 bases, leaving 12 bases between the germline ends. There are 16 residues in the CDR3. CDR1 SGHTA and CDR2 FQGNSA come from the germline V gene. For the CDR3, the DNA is TGTGCCAGCAGCTTTAGCGAGAGTTTTAGCAATCAGCCCCAGCATTTT. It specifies CASSFSESFSNQPQHF.

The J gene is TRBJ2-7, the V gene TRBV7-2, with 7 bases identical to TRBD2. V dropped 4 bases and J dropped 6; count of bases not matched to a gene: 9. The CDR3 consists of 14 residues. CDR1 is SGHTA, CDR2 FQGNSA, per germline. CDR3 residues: CASSSSGNGLEQYF. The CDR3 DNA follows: TGTGCCAGCAGCTCAAGCGGGAACGGCCTCGAGCAGTACTTC. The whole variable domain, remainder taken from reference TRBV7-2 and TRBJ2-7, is GAGVSQSPSNKVTEKGKDVELRCDPISGHTALYWYRQSLGQGLEFLIYFQGNSAPDKSGLPSDRFSAERTGGSVSTLTIQRTQQEDSAVYLCASSSSGNGLEQYFGPGTRLTVT.

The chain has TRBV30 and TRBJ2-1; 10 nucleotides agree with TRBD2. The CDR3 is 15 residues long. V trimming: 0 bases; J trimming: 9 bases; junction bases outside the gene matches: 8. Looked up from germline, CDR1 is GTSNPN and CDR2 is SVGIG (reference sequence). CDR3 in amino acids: CAWSVLSGRAGEQFF. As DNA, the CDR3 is TGTGCCTGGAGTGTACTCAGCGGGAGGGCCGGTGAGCAGTTCTTC.

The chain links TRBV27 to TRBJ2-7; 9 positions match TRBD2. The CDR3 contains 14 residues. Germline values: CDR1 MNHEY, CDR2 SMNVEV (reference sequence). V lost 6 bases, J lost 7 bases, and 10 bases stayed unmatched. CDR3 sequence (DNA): TGTGCCAGCAGGGTAGCGGGGGACCTTCGGGAGCAGTACTTC. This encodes CASRVAGDLREQYF.

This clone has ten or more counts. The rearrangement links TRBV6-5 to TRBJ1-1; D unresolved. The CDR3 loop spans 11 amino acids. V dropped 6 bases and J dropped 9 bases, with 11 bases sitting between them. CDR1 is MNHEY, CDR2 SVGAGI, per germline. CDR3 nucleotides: TGTGCCAGCAGGAAAGACATAAAAGCTTTCTTT. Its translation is CASRKDIKAFF.

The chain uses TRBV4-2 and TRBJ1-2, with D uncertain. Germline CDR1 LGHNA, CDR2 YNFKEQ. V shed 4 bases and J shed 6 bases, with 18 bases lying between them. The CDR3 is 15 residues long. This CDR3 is CASSRGPSPRDGYTF. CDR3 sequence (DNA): TGTGCCAGCAGCCGAGGACCTAGCCCCAGAGATGGCTACACCTTC.

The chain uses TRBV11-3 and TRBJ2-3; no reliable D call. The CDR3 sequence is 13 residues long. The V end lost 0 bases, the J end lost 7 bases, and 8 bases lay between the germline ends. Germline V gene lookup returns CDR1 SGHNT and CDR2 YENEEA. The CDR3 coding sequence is TGTGCCAGCAGCTTAGATCAGGTTAATACGCAGTATTTT. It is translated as CASSLDQVNTQYF. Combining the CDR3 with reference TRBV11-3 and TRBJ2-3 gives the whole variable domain EAGVVQSPRYKIIEKKQPVAFWCNPISGHNTLYWYLQNLGQGPELLIRYENEEAVDDSQLPKDRFSAERLKGVDSTLKIQPAELGDSAVYLCASSLDQVNTQYFGPGTRLTVL.

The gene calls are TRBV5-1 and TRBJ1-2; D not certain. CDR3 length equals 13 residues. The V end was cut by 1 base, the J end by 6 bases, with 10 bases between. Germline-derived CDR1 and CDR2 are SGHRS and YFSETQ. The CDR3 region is CASSLWGDNGYTF. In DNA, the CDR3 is TGCGCCAGCAGCTTGTGGGGAGATAATGGCTACACCTTC.

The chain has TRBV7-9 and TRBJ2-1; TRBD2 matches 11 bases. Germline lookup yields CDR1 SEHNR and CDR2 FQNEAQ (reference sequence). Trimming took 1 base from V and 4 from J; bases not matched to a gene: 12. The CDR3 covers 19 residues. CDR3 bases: TGTGCCAGCAGCTTAGGGAGTAGCGGGAGGGCCCTCGGGTACAATGAGCAGTTCTTC. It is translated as CASSLGSSGRALGYNEQFF.

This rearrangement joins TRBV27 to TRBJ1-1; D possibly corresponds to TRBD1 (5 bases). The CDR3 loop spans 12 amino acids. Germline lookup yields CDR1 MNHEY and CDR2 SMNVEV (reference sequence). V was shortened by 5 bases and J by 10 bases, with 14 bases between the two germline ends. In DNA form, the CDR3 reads TGTGCCAGCAGTGGAACAGGTCTCTTAGCTTTCTTT. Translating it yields CASSGTGLLAFF.

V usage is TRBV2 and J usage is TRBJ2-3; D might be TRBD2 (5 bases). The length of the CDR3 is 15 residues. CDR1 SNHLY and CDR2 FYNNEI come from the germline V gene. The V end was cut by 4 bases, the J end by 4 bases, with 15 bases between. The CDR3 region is CASSGGHLGADTQYF. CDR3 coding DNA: TGTGCCAGCAGTGGTGGCCACCTCGGGGCAGATACGCAGTATTTT.

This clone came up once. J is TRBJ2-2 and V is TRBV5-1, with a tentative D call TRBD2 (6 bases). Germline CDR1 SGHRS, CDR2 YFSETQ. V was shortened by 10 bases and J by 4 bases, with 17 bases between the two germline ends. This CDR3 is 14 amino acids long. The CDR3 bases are TGCGCCTCCGGAGGAGGGGAGCCCACCGGGGAGCTGTTTTTT. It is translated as CASGGGEPTGELFF.

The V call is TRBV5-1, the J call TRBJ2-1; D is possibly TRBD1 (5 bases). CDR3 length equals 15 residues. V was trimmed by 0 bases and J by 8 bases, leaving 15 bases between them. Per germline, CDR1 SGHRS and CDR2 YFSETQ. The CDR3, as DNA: TGCGCCAGCAGCTTGGCTAGGGGATCTGGGGATGAGCAGTTCTTC. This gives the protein CASSLARGSGDEQFF. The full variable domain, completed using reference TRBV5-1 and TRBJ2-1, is KAGVTQTPRYLIKTRGQQVTLSCSPISGHRSVSWYQQTPGQGLQFLFEYFSETQRNKGNFPGRFSGRQFSNSRSEMNVSTLELGDSALYLCASSLARGSGDEQFFGPGTRLTVL.

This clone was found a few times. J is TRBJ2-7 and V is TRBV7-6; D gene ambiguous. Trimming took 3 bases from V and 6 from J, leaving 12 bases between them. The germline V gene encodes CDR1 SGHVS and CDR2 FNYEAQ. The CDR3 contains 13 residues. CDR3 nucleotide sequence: TGTGCCAGCAGCTTTGAGCGAGATCGCGAGCAGTACTTC. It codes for CASSFERDREQYF.

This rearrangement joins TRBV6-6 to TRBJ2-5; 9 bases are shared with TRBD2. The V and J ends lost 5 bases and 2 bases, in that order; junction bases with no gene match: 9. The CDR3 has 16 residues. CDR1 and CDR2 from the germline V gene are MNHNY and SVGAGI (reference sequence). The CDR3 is CASSRGGAGFQETQYF. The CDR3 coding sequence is TGTGCCAGCAGTCGCGGGGGGGCGGGCTTTCAAGAGACCCAGTACTTC.

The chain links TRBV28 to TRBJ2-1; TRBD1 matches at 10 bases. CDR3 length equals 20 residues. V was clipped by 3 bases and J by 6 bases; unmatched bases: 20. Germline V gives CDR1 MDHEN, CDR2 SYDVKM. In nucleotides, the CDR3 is TGTGCCAGCAGTTTGGCGCCGGGGGACAGGGGATTTTGGTCGGGCAATGAGCAGTTCTTC. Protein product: CASSLAPGDRGFWSGNEQFF.